This is a list of T cell receptor beta chains from one sample in a study of T cell repertoires in cytomegalovirus infection. TCRdb re-called the reads through MiXCR, storing one row per CDR3 protein. The sample yields approximately 250,000 distinct CDR3 sequences, roughly 10% seen once. The sample was PBMCs. These receptors all come from a human donor in good health (CMV status not recorded). Some clones in this sample may be carry-over from other donors' samples. CDR3s include the opening cysteine and the closing phenylalanine or tryptophan. Each record gives: J gene, clone size, V gene, D gene, CDR3 protein, CDR3 DNA. The D gene is left open where the match is weak. Clone size appears in some rows only: once, few, many, or a class for an expanded clone.

TRBJ2-1 many TRBV7-2 . CASSLPAGAYNEQFF TGTGCCAGCAGCCTGCCGGCGGGGGCTTACAATGAGCAGTTCTTC
TRBJ2-4 many TRBV7-2 . CASSSQWGLAKNIQYF TGTGCCAGCAGTTCACAGTGGGGCCTAGCCAAAAACATTCAGTACTTC
TRBJ1-2 many TRBV15 . CATSRAKALANYGYTF TGTGCCACCAGCAGAGCGAAAGCGTTGGCTAACTATGGCTACACCTTC
TRBJ2-5 many TRBV7-2 TRBD1 CASSPRQGPQETQYF TGTGCCAGCAGCCCTAGACAGGGGCCCCAAGAGACCCAGTACTTC
TRBJ2-3 many TRBV12-3/TRBV12-4 TRBD2 CASSLGGLTQYF TGTGCCAGCAGTTTAGGGGGACTAACGCAGTATTTT
TRBJ2-2 . TRBV5-5 . CASSLTSKVGPGELFF TGTGCCAGCAGCTTGACTAGTAAAGTTGGTCCCGGGGAGCTGTTTTTT
TRBJ1-5 many TRBV4-1 TRBD1 CASSQGDRNNQPQHF TGCGCCAGCAGCCAAGGGGACAGGAACAATCAGCCCCAGCATTTT
TRBJ2-6 . TRBV29-1 . CSVHRFSSGANVLTF TGCAGCGTTCACAGGTTTAGCTCTGGGGCCAACGTCCTGACTTTC
TRBJ2-4 few TRBV12-3/TRBV12-4 . CASSSPFRSGKNIQYF TGTGCCAGCAGTTCCCCTTTTAGGAGCGGGAAAAACATTCAGTACTTC
TRBJ1-1 many TRBV7-2 . CASSSDGVTNTEAFF TGTGCCAGCAGCTCTGATGGGGTTACGAACACTGAAGCTTTCTTT
TRBJ1-1 many TRBV7-9 . CASSLATQVEAFF TGTGCCAGCAGCTTAGCAACACAGGTTGAAGCTTTCTTT
TRBJ2-3 . TRBV6-5 . CASTGTGTDTQYF TGTGCCAGCACCGGGACGGGCACAGATACGCAGTATTTT
TRBJ1-6 . TRBV19 TRBD1 CASSTGSGTGVSPLHF TGTGCCAGTAGTACCGGATCCGGGACAGGGGTTTCACCCCTCCACTTT
TRBJ2-7 many TRBV28 . CASSETGLGSYEQYF TGTGCCAGCAGTGAGACGGGCCTCGGCTCCTACGAGCAGTACTTC
TRBJ2-3 many TRBV5-5 . CASKSGGSDTQYF TGTGCCAGCAAATCAGGGGGGTCAGATACGCAGTATTTT